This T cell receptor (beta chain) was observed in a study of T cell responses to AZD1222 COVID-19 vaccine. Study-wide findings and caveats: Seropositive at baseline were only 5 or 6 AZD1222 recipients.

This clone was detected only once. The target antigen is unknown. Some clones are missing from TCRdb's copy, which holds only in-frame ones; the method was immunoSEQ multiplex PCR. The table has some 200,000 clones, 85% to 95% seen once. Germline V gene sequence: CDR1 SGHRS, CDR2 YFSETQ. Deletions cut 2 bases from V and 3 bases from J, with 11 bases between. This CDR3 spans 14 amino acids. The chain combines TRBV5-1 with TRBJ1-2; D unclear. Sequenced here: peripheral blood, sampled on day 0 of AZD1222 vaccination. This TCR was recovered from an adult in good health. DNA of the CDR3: TGCGCCAGCAGCTTTGGATTCGGCCACTATGGCTACACCTTC. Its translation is CASSFGFGHYGYTF.